Presented here are 27 T cell receptor beta chains from one specimen sequenced in a study of cytomegalovirus exposure and HLA in healthy donors. Assay used: immunoSEQ multiplex PCR; TCRdb lists only in-frame clones, some missing. Among tens of thousands of clones, almost 97% were seen once, and the ten largest hold 0.9% to 1.5%. The specimen was PBMCs. The receptors here all came from a woman aged 18-30 years in good health and CMV-seronegative.

The chain couples TRBV7-9 to TRBJ1-4; D possibly corresponds to TRBD1 (6 bases). The CDR3 runs 13 residues. In germline, CDR1 is SEHNR, CDR2 FQNEAQ (reference sequence). Trimming took off 5 bases at V and 8 bases at J, with 12 bases between the two ends. The CDR3 loop is CASSARGGEKLFF. As DNA, the CDR3 is TGTGCCAGCAGCGCTAGGGGGGGGGAAAAACTGTTTTTT.

With respect to this clone: The junction and the germline gene differ at one end; a read error may be behind it. The chain couples TRBV7-7 to TRBJ2-2, with D possibly matching TRBD2 (7 bases). From germline, CDR1 is SSHAT and CDR2 FNYEAQ (reference sequence). The CDR3 loop spans 13 amino acids. The CDR3 nucleotides read TGTGCTAGCAGCCCGGGGGGCTCCGGGGAGCTGTTTTTT. Amino acids: CASSPGGSGELFF.

J is TRBJ2-7 and V is TRBV21-1; the D call of TRBD1 is as the table states it, not checked on the DNA. TRBV21-1 is given as a pseudogene. The CDR3 has 14 amino acids. The CDR3 DNA follows: TGTGCCAGCAGCGGACAGGAGGGGCACCACTCAACGTACTTC. Translating gives CASSGQEGHHSTYF.

This clone was observed once. The chain combines TRBV9 with TRBJ1-4; 7 bases fit TRBD1. CDR1 is SGDLS, CDR2 YYNGEE, per germline. Germline trimming cut 0 bases from V and 0 bases from J; bases unmatched to any gene: 5. The CDR3 has 17 residues. The CDR3 sequence: CASSVGAGGATNEKLFF. The CDR3 nucleotides read TGTGCCAGCAGCGTAGGTGCAGGGGGAGCAACTAATGAAAAACTGTTTTTT.

The chain employs TRBV19 and TRBJ1-2, with D possibly matching TRBD1 (6 bases). Germline V gene lookup returns CDR1 LNHDA and CDR2 SQIVND (reference sequence). The V end lost 5 bases, the J end lost 6 bases, and 16 bases lay between the germline ends. The CDR3 runs 14 residues. This CDR3 reads CASSPRTVYDGYTF. In DNA, the CDR3 is TGTGCCAGTAGTCCCCGGACAGTTTATGATGGCTACACCTTC.

The V gene is TRBV18, the J gene TRBJ2-7, with 9 bases matching TRBD1. Germline V gene lookup returns CDR1 KGHSH and CDR2 LQKENI. The CDR3 has 14 residues. J was trimmed by 6 bases and V by 2 bases; bases with no gene match: 5. The CDR3 DNA follows: TGTGCCAGCTCACCAGGGACAGGGTCCCTCGAGCAGTACTTC. Translated, it gives CASSPGTGSLEQYF. Using reference TRBV18 and TRBJ2-7 for the parts outside the CDR3, the full variable domain is NAGVMQNPRHLVRRRGQEARLRCSPMKGHSHVYWYRQLPEEGLKFMVYLQKENIIDESGMPKERFSAEFPKEGPSILRIQQVVRGDSAAYFCASSPGTGSLEQYFGPGTRLTVT.

The chain has TRBV10-1 and TRBJ2-5, with D possibly TRBD1 on 5 matching bases. Germline lookup yields CDR1 WNHNN and CDR2 SYGVQD (reference sequence). The CDR3 covers 15 residues. V gave up 0 bases and J gave up 1 base, with 9 bases separating them. CDR3 sequence reads: CASSESIGAQETQYF. Here the CDR3 DNA reads TGCGCCAGCAGTGAGTCGATAGGGGCCCAAGAGACCCAGTACTTC.

The chain uses TRBV9 and TRBJ2-7; 8 nucleotides agree with TRBD2. Germline V gene sequence: CDR1 SGDLS, CDR2 YYNGEE. Trimming removed 0 bases from V and 5 bases from J; junction bases left unmatched: 4. The CDR3 has 14 amino acids. The CDR3 DNA sequence: TGTGCCAGCAGCGTAGCGGGGGGGCCGAACGAGCAGTACTTC. Translation gives CASSVAGGPNEQYF.

This chain connects TRBV2 to TRBJ1-1; D is ambiguous. V was cut by 7 bases and J by 1 base, with 25 bases left in between. The CDR3 sequence is 18 residues long. CDR1 is SNHLY, CDR2 FYNNEI, per germline. The CDR3 DNA reads as TGTGCCAGCAACCGGGCCGGGGTCCAGGCGGGTCCGAACACTGAAGCTTTCTTT. Translating gives CASNRAGVQAGPNTEAFF. The full variable domain, in which reference TRBV2 and TRBJ1-1 provide the parts outside the CDR3, is EPEVTQTPSHQVTQMGQEVILRCVPISNHLYFYWYRQILGQKVEFLVSFYNNEISEKSEIFDDQFSVERPDGSNFTLKIRSTKLEDSAMYFCASNRAGVQAGPNTEAFFGQGTRLTVV.

The chain recombines TRBV4-2 with TRBJ1-1; a possible D gene is TRBD1 (6 bases). Trimming removed 7 bases from V and 1 base from J, with 10 bases in between. The CDR3 is 13 amino acids. Germline-derived CDR1 and CDR2 are LGHNA and YNFKEQ. CDR3 region: CASTKTGNTEAFF. The CDR3 coding sequence is TGTGCCAGCACCAAGACAGGGAACACTGAAGCTTTCTTT.

DNA for the CDR3: TGTGCCAGCATTGGGCAGGGGAACACTGAAGCTTTCTTT. This translates into CASIGQGNTEAFF. The rearrangement uses TRBV6-5 and TRBJ1-1; weak D call: TRBD1 (5 bases). The CDR3 covers 13 residues. V was trimmed by 7 bases and J by 1 base, leaving 10 bases between them. CDR1 is MNHEY, CDR2 SVGAGI, per germline.

The genes are TRBV28 and TRBJ1-3; tentative D call: TRBD1 (5 bases). Germline CDR1 MDHEN, CDR2 SYDVKM. The CDR3 runs to 15 residues. Trimming took 3 bases from V and 10 from J, leaving 19 bases between them. The CDR3 bases are TGTGCCAGCAGTTTCCCTGGGGCAGGTTCGAAGACCATATATTTT. Translation gives CASSFPGAGSKTIYF.

The J gene is TRBJ2-7, the V gene TRBV19; D ambiguous. In germline, CDR1 is LNHDA, CDR2 SQIVND (reference sequence). V was pared by 6 bases and J by 0 bases, with 12 bases between. The CDR3 loop spans 14 amino acids. The CDR3 sequence: CASRGQASSYEQYF. CDR3 nucleotide sequence: TGTGCCAGTAGGGGTCAGGCCAGCTCCTACGAGCAGTACTTC.

The V gene is TRBV9, the J gene TRBJ2-5; the D gene is possibly TRBD2 (6 bases). This CDR3 is built from 13 residues. The V end lost 4 bases, the J end lost 5 bases, and 12 bases lay between the germline ends. CDR1 and CDR2 (germline): SGDLS, YYNGEE. This CDR3 reads CASSPRGVETQYF. The CDR3 nucleotides read TGTGCCAGCAGCCCTCGCGGGGTGGAGACCCAGTACTTC.

The chain is built from TRBV28 and TRBJ2-1, with D uncertain. Germline-derived CDR1 and CDR2 are MDHEN and SYDVKM. The CDR3 extends over 9 amino acids. V was shortened by 9 bases and J by 14 bases, with 11 bases between the two germline ends. CDR3 sequence (DNA): TGTGCCAGTGGCTCCGTCGAGTTCTTC. This translates into CASGSVEFF.

CDR3: CASTLSFLAFF. The DNA for the CDR3 is TGTGCCAGCACCTTGAGTTTTTTAGCTTTCTTT. The gene calls are TRBV6-6 and TRBJ1-1; unclear D gene. V shed 7 bases and J shed 10 bases, with 13 bases lying between them. CDR3 length equals 11 residues. Per germline, CDR1 MNHNY and CDR2 SVGAGI (reference sequence).

The V and J genes are TRBV15 and TRBJ1-1, with D possibly matching TRBD1 (5 bases). Germline V gene sequence: CDR1 LNHNV, CDR2 YYDKDF (reference sequence). Trimming pared 2 bases from V and 1 base from J, leaving 14 bases between. This CDR3 is built from 16 residues. CDR3 region: CATSRLPTGGNTEAFF. CDR3 nucleotides: TGTGCCACCAGCAGATTGCCTACCGGGGGGAACACTGAAGCTTTCTTT.

The V gene is TRBV27, the J gene TRBJ2-7, with 7 bases aligning to TRBD1. Germline CDR1 reads MNHEY; CDR2 reads SMNVEV (reference sequence). This CDR3 is built from 13 residues. CDR3 in amino acids: CVTKGALRGEQYF. The CDR3 DNA follows: TGTGTCACCAAGGGGGCTCTAAGGGGCGAGCAGTACTTC.

The CDR3 DNA reads TGTGCCAGCAGCTTCGGGGGGCGCTCCTACAATGAGCAGTTCTTC. Translating gives CASSFGGRSYNEQFF. This chain links TRBV13 with TRBJ2-1; tentative D call: TRBD2 (7 bases). The CDR3 extends over 15 amino acids. Germline V CDR1 and CDR2: PRHDT, FYEKMQ (reference sequence). V gave up 3 bases and J gave up 0 bases, with 9 bases separating them.

A single count supports this clone. The V call is TRBV2, the J call TRBJ1-5; 11 positions match TRBD1. Germline-derived CDR1 and CDR2 are SNHLY and FYNNEI. Trimming at V came to 8 bases and at J to 2 bases, leaving 2 bases not matched to a gene. The CDR3 has 14 residues. CDR3 nucleotide sequence: TGTGCCAGCGGGGGACAGGGGGGCAATCAGCCCCAGCATTTT. Translating gives CASGGQGGNQPQHF.

This clone appeared a single time. The chain couples TRBV5-4 to TRBJ2-1; TRBD2 agrees at 9 bases. Germline lookup yields CDR1 SGHNT and CDR2 YYREEE (reference sequence). The CDR3 is 16 amino acids. Germline trimming cut 0 bases from V and 0 bases from J; bases unmatched to any gene: 1. The chain's CDR3 is CASSLGAGGSYNEQFF. CDR3 coding DNA: TGTGCCAGCAGCTTGGGAGCGGGGGGCTCCTACAATGAGCAGTTCTTC.

This chain uses TRBV28 with TRBJ2-7; 12 bases align to TRBD2. There are 13 residues in the CDR3. CDR1 is MDHEN, CDR2 SYDVKM, per germline. Unmatched junction bases numbered 7, after V lost 10 bases and J lost 6 bases. CDR3 protein: CANGLAGSPEQYF. DNA for the CDR3: TGTGCCAACGGACTAGCGGGAAGTCCCGAGCAGTACTTC.

The J gene is TRBJ2-5, the V gene TRBV27; D uncertain. The germline gives CDR1 MNHEY, CDR2 SMNVEV (reference sequence). The ends were cut back, 5 bases at V and 5 bases at J, with 12 bases in the middle. CDR3 size: 13 residues. The CDR3 protein is CASSKVGRETQYF. CDR3 in DNA: TGTGCCAGCAGTAAGGTGGGCCGGGAGACCCAGTACTTC.

The J gene is TRBJ2-7, the V gene TRBV28, with TRBD1 matching over 7 bases. From germline, CDR1 is MDHEN and CDR2 SYDVKM. The CDR3 consists of 14 residues. The junction had 7 bases not matched to a gene; V was cut back by 5 bases and J by 3 bases. CDR3 loop: CASSPLDRLYEQYF. CDR3 in DNA: TGTGCCAGCAGTCCCCTGGACAGGCTCTACGAGCAGTACTTC.

The chain uses TRBV5-6 and TRBJ1-5, with unresolved D. V lost 0 bases and J 6 bases, leaving 13 bases between the germline ends. CDR3 length equals 15 residues. The germline gives CDR1 SGHDT, CDR2 YYEEEE. The CDR3, as DNA: TGTGCCAGCAGCTTGGGTTCAGGCGTGATTCAGCCCCAGCATTTT. Translating gives CASSLGSGVIQPQHF.

This rearrangement joins TRBV28 to TRBJ2-7; 10 positions agree with TRBD1. Per germline, CDR1 MDHEN and CDR2 SYDVKM. This CDR3 is built from 13 residues. Trimming at V came to 4 bases and at J to 4 bases, leaving 1 base not matched to a gene. The CDR3 loop reads CASSWDRGYEQYF. CDR3 coding DNA: TGTGCCAGCAGTTGGGACAGGGGTTACGAGCAGTACTTC. The complete variable domain, with remaining parts taken from reference TRBV28 and TRBJ2-7, reads DVKVTQSSRYLVKRTGEKVFLECVQDMDHENMFWYRQDPGLGLRLIYFSYDVKMKEKGDIPEGYSVSREKKERFSLILESASTNQTSMYLCASSWDRGYEQYFGPGTRLTVT.

This sequence joins TRBV18 and TRBJ2-2; TRBD1 agrees at 10 bases. Germline assignment: CDR1 KGHSH and CDR2 LQKENI. The CDR3 length is 18 residues. Germline trimming cut 6 bases from V and 4 bases from J; bases unmatched to any gene: 14. CDR3 nucleotides: TGTGCCAGCTCTCCCCTAGCACTGGGACAGGGGAGCACCGGGGAGCTGTTTTTT. Protein sequence: CASSPLALGQGSTGELFF.